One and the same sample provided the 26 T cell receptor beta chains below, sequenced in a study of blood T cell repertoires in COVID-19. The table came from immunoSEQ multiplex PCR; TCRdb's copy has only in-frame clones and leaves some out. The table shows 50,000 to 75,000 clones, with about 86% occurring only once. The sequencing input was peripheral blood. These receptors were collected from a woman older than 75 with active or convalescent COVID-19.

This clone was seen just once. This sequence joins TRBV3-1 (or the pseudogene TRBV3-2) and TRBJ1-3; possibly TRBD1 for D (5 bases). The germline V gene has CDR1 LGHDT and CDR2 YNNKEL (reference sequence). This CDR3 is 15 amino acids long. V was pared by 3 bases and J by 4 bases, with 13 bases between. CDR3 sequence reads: CASSQSGGWGNTIYF. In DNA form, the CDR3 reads TGTGCCAGCAGCCAGTCCGGGGGTTGGGGAAACACCATATATTTT.

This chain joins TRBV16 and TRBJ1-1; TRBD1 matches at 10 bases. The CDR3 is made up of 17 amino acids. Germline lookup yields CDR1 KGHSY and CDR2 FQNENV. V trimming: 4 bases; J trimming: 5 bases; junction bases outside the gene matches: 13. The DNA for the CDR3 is TGTGCCAGCAGCCCCCTGACAGGGGGCGCAGTCTGGACTGAAGCTTTCTTT. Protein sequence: CASSPLTGGAVWTEAFF.

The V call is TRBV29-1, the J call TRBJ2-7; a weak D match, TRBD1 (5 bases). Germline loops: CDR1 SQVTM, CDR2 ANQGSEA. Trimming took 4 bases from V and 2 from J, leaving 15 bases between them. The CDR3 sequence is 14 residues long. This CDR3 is CSVVQGYSTYEQYF. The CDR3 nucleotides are TGCAGCGTTGTCCAGGGTTATAGCACCTACGAGCAGTACTTC.

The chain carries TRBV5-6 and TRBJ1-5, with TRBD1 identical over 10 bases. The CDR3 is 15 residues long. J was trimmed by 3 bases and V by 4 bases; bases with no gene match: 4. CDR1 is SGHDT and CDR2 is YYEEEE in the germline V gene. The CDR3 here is CASSRGQGINQPQHF. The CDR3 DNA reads TGTGCCAGCAGCAGGGGACAGGGGATCAATCAGCCCCAGCATTTT.

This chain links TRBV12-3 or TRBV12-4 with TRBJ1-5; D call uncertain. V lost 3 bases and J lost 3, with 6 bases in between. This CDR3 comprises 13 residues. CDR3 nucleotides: TGTGCCAGCAGTTTCGGGATCAATCAGCCCCAGCATTTT. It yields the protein CASSFGINQPQHF.

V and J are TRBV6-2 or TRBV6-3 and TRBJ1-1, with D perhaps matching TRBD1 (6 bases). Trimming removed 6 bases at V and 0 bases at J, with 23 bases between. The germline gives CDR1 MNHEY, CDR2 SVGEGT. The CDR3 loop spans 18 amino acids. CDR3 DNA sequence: TGTGCCAGCAGCCCTCCCCAGGGGTTCGGTGCTATGAACACTGAAGCTTTCTTT. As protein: CASSPPQGFGAMNTEAFF.

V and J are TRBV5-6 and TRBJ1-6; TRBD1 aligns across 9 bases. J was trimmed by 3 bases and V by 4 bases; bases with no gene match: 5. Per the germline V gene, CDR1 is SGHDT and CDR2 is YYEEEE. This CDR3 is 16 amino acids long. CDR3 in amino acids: CASSHWGQGYNSPLHF. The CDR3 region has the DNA TGTGCCAGCAGCCATTGGGGACAGGGCTATAATTCACCCCTCCACTTT.

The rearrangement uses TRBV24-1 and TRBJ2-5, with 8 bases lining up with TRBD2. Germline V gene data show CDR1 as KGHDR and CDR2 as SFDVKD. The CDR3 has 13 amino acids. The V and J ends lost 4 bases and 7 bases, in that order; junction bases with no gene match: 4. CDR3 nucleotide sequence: TGTGCCACCAGTGACGGGGGGGCGGGGACCCAGTACTTC. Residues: CATSDGGAGTQYF.

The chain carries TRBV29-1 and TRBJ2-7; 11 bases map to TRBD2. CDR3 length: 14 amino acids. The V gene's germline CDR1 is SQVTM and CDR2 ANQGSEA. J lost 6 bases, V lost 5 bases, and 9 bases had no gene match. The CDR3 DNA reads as TGCAGCGTTAGTAGCGGGGGGGCGTTTTCCGAGCAGTACTTC. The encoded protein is CSVSSGGAFSEQYF.

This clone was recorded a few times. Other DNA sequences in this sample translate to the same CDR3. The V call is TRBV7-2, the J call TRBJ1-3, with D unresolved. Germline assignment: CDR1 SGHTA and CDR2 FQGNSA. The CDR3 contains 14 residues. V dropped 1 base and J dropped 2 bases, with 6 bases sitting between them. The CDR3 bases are TGTGCCAGCAGCTTAGGAGGTCCTGGAAACACCATATATTTT. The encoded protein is CASSLGGPGNTIYF.

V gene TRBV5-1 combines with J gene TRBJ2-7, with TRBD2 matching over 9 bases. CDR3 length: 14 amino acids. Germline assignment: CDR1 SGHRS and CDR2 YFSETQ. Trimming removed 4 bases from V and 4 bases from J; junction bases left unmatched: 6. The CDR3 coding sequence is TGCGCCAGCAGCCTCGGGACTAGCCTTTACGAGCAGTACTTC. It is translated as CASSLGTSLYEQYF.

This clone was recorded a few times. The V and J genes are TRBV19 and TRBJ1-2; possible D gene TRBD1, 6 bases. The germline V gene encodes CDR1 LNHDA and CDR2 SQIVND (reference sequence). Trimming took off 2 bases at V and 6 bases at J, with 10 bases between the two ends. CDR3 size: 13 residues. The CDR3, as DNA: TGTGCCAGTAGTATAAGCCAGGGGAATGGCTACACCTTC. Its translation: CASSISQGNGYTF. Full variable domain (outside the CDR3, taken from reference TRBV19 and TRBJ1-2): DGGITQSPKYLFRKEGQNVTLSCEQNLNHDAMYWYRQDPGQGLRLIYYSQIVNDFQKGDIAEGYSVSREKKESFPLTVTSAQKNPTAFYLCASSISQGNGYTFGSGTRLTVV.

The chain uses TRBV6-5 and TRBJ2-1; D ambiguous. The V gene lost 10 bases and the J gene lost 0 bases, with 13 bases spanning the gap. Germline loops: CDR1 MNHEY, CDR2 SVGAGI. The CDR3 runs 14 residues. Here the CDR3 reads CATISAGSYNEQFF. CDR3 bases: TGTGCCACCATCTCGGCAGGCTCCTACAATGAGCAGTTCTTC.

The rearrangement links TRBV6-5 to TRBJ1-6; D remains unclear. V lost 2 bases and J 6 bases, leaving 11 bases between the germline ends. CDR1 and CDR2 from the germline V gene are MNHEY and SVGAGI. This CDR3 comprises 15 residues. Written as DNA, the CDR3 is TGTGCCAGCAGTTACAGTATAACCGGTAATTCACCCCTCCACTTT. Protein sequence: CASSYSITGNSPLHF.

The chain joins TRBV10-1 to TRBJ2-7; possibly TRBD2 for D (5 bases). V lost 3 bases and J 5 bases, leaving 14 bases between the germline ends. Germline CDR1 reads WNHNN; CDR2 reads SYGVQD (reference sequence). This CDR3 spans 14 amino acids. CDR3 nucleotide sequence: TGCGCCAGCAGTGATGGGAGTGTTGTCCACGAGCAGTACTTC. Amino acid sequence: CASSDGSVVHEQYF.

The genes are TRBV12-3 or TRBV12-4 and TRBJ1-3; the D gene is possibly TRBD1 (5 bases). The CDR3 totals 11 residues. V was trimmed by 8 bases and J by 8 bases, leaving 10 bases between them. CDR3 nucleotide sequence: TGTGCCAGCCTGGGACTTTACACCATATATTTT. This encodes CASLGLYTIYF.

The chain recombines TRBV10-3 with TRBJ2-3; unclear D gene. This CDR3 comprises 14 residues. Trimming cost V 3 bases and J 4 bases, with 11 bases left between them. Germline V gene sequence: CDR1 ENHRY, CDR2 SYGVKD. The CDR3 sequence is CAISENGPPDTQYF. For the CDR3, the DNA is TGTGCCATCAGTGAAAATGGCCCCCCAGATACGCAGTATTTT.

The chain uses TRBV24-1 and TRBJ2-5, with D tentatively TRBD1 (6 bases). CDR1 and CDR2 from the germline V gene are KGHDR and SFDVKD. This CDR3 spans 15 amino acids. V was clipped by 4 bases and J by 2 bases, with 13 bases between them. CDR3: CATSEPGTSQETQYF. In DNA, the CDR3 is TGTGCCACCAGTGAGCCCGGGACATCACAAGAGACCCAGTACTTC.

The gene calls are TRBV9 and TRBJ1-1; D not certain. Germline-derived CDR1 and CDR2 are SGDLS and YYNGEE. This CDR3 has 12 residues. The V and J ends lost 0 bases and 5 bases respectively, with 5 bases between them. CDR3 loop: CASSVGGTEAFF. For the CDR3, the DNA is TGTGCCAGCAGCGTAGGAGGTACTGAAGCTTTCTTT. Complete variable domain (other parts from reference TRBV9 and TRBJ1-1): DSGVTQTPKHLITATGQRVTLRCSPRSGDLSVYWYQQSLDQGLQFLIQYYNGEERAKGNILERFSAQQFPDLHSELNLSSLELGDSALYFCASSVGGTEAFFGQGTRLTVV.

The CDR3 sequence: CASSFARTITEAFF. DNA for the CDR3: TGTGCCAGCAGTTTTGCGCGCACGATAACTGAAGCTTTCTTT. The V call is TRBV27, the J call TRBJ1-1; no definite D call. V lost 3 bases and J 5 bases, leaving 13 bases between the germline ends. The CDR3 spans 14 residues. Per germline, CDR1 MNHEY and CDR2 SMNVEV (reference sequence).

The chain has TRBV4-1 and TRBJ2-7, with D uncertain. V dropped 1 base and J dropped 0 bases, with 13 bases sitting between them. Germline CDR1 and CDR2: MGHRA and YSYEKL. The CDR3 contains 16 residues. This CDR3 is CASSQVLVFGSYEQYF. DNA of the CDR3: TGCGCCAGCAGCCAAGTACTGGTCTTCGGCTCCTACGAGCAGTACTTC.

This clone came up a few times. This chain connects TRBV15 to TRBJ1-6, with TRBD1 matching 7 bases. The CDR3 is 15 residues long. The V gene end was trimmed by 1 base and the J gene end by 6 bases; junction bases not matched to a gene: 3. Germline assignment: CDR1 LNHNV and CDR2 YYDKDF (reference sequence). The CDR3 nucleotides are TGTGCCACCAGCAGAGGCGGGACAGCTAATTCACCCCTCCACTTT. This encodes CATSRGGTANSPLHF.

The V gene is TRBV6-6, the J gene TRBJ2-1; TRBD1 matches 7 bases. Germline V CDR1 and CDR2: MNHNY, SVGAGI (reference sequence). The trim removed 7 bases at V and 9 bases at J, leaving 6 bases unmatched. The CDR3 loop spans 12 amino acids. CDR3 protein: CASNRGISEQFF. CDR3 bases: TGTGCCAGCAACAGGGGAATCAGTGAGCAGTTCTTC.

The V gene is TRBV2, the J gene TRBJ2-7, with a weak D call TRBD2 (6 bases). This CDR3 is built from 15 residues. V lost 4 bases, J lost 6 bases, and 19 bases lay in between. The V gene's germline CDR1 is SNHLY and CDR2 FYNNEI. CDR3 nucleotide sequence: TGTGCCAGCAGTGTTCTAGCGACCGTCTATGCCGAGCAGTACTTC. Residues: CASSVLATVYAEQYF.

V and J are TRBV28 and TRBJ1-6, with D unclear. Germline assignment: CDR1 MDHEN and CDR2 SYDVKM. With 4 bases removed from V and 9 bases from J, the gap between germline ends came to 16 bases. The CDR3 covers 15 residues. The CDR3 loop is CASSSHLRRGSPLHF. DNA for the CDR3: TGTGCCAGCAGTTCACACCTAAGGCGAGGTTCACCCCTCCACTTT.

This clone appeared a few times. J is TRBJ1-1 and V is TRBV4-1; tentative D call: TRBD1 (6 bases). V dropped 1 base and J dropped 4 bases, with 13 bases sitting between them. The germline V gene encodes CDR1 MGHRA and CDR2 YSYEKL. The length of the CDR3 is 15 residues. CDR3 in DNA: TGCGCCAGCAGCCAAGTTTCGGGGGGCCCCACTGAAGCTTTCTTT. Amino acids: CASSQVSGGPTEAFF.